Below, one T cell receptor beta chain is given with its context. These data are taken from a study of blood T cells in healthy people across ages. This CDR3 is built from 22 residues. V lost 6 bases, J lost 0 bases, and 18 bases stayed unmatched. CDR1 and CDR2 from the germline V gene are MNHNS and SASEGT. Alongside a J-beta primer mix, a sample-barcoded 5' primer served in a second PCR lasting about 6 to 11 cycles. MiXCR was run by TCRdb on the 5' RACE reads, yielding one entry per CDR3 protein. The top ten hold roughly 24% of the sample, which has 780,000 or so distinct CDR3 sequences, roughly 50% seen once.

The sequenced sample consisted of blood. This sequence originates from a man aged 40-50 years in good health. The V and J genes are TRBV6-1 and TRBJ1-6, with TRBD1 matching 12 bases. The CDR3 region has the DNA TGTGCCAGCAGCCCGAGCCGGGACAGGGGGCCTCCGACTAGCTCCTATAATTCACCCCTCCACTTT. Translated: CASSPSRDRGPPTSSYNSPLHF.